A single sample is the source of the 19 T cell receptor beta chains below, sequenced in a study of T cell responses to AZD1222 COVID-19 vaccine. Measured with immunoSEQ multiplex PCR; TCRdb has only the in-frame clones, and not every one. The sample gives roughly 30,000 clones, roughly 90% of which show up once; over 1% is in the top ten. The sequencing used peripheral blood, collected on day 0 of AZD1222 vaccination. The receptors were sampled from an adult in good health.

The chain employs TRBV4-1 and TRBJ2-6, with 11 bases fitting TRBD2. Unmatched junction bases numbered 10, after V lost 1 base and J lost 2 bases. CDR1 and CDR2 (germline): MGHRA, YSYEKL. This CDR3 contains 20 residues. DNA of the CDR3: TGCGCCAGCAGCCAAGGGAGGGGGGTAGCGGGAGGGCCTGGGGCCAACGTCCTGACTTTC. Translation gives CASSQGRGVAGGPGANVLTF.

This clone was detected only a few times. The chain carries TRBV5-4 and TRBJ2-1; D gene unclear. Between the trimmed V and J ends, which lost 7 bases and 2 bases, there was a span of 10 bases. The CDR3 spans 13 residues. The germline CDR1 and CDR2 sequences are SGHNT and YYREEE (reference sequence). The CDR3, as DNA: TGTGCCAGCGGATCGCCTACCTACAATGAGCAGTTCTTC. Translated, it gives CASGSPTYNEQFF.

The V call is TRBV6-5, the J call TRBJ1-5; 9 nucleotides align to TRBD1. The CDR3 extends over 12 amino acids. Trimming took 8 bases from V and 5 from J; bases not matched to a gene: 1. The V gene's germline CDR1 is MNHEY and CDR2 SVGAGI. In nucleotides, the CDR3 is TGTGCCAGCTGGACAGGGGATCAGCCCCAGCATTTT. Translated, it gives CASWTGDQPQHF.

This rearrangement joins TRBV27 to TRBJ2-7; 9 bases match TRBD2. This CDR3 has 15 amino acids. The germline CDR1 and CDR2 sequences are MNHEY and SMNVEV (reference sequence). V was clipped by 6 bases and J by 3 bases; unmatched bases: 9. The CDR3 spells CASRAAGGKDYEQYF. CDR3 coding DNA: TGTGCCAGCAGAGCAGCGGGAGGAAAGGACTACGAGCAGTACTTC.

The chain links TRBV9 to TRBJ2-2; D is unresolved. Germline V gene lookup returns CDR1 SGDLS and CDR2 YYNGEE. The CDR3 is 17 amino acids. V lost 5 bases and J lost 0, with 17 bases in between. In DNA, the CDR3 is TGTGCCAGCAGGCCGCCGCCAGGCAGGTCGAACACCGGGGAGCTGTTTTTT. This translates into CASRPPPGRSNTGELFF.

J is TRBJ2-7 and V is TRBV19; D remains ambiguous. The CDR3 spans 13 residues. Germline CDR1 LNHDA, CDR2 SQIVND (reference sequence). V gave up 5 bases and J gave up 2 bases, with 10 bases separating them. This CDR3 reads CASSRQVAYEQYF. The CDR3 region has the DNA TGTGCCAGTAGTCGCCAGGTCGCCTACGAGCAGTACTTC.

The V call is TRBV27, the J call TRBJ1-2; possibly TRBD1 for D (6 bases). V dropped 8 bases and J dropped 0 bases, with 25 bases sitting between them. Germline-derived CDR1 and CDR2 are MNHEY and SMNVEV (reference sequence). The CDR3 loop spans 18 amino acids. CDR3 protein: CASYCGGEVIIANYGYTF. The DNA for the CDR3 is TGTGCCAGCTACTGCGGGGGCGAGGTTATAATAGCTAACTATGGCTACACCTTC.

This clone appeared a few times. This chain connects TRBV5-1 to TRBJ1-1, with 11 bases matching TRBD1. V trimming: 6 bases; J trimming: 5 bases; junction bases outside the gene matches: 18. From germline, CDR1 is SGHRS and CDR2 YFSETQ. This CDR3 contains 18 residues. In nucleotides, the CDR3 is TGCGCCAGCACATCTGCCGTTTCGGGACAGGGGGTAAGGACTGAAGCTTTCTTT. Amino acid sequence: CASTSAVSGQGVRTEAFF.

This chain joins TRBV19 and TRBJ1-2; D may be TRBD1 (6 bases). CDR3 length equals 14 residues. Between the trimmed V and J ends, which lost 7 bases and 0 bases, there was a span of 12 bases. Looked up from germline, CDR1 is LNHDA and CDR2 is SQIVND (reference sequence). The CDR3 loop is CASTWGGPNYGYTF. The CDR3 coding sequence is TGTGCCAGTACTTGGGGGGGCCCTAACTATGGCTACACCTTC. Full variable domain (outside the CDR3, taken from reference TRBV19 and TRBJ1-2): DGGITQSPKYLFRKEGQNVTLSCEQNLNHDAMYWYRQDPGQGLRLIYYSQIVNDFQKGDIAEGYSVSREKKESFPLTVTSAQKNPTAFYLCASTWGGPNYGYTFGSGTRLTVV.

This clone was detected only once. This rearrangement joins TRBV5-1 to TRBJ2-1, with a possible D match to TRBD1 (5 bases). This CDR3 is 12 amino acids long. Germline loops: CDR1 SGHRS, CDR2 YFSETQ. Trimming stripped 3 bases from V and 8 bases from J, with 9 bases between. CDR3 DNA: TGCGCCAGCAGCTATGACAGACATGAGCAGTTCTTC. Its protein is CASSYDRHEQFF. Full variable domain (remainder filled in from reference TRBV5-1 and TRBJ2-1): KAGVTQTPRYLIKTRGQQVTLSCSPISGHRSVSWYQQTPGQGLQFLFEYFSETQRNKGNFPGRFSGRQFSNSRSEMNVSTLELGDSALYLCASSYDRHEQFFGPGTRLTVL.

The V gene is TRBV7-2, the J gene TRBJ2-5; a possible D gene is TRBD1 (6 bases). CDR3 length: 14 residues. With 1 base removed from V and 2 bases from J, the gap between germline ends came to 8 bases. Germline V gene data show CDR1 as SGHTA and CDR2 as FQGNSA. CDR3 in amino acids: CASSLDRAQETQYF. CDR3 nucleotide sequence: TGTGCCAGCAGCTTAGACAGGGCTCAAGAGACCCAGTACTTC.

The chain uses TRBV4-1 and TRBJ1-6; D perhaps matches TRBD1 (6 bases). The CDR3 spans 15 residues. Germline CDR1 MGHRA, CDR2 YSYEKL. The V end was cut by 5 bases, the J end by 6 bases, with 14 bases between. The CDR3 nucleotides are TGCGCCAGCAGCTCCCCAGGGACAATTAATTCACCCCTCCACTTT. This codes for CASSSPGTINSPLHF.

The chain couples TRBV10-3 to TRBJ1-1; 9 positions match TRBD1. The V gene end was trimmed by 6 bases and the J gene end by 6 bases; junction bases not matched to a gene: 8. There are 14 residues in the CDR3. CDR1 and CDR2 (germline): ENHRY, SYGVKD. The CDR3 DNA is TGTGCCATCAGGGGATACGGGACAGGGTCTGAAGCTTTCTTT. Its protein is CAIRGYGTGSEAFF.

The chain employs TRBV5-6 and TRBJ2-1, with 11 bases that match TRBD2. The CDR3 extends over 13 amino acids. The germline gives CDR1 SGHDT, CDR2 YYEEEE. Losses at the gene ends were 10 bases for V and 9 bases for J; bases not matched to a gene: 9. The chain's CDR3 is CAQLAGVKGEQFF. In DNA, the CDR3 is TGTGCCCAACTAGCGGGAGTTAAGGGTGAGCAGTTCTTC.

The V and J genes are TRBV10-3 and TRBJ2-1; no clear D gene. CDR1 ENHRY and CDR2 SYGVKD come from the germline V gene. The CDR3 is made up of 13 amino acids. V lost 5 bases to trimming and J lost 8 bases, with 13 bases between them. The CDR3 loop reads CAISPNIGYEQFF. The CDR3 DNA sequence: TGTGCCATCAGTCCTAATATAGGGTATGAGCAGTTCTTC.

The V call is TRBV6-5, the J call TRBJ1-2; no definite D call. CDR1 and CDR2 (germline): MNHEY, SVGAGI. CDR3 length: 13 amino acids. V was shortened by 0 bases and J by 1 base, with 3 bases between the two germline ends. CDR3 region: CASSYSGNYGYTF. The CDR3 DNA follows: TGTGCCAGCAGTTACTCCGGTAACTATGGCTACACCTTC.

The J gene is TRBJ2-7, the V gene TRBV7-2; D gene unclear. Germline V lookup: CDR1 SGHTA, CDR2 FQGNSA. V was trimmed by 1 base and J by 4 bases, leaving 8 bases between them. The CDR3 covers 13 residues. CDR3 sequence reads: CASSLGPFYEQYF. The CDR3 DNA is TGTGCCAGCAGCTTAGGTCCATTTTACGAGCAGTACTTC.

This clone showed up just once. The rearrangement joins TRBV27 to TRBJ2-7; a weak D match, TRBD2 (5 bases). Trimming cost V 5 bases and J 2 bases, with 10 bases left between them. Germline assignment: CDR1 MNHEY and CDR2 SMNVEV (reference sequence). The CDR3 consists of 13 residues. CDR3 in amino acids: CASSPGSTYEQYF. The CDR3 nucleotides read TGTGCCAGCAGTCCGGGGTCTACCTACGAGCAGTACTTC.

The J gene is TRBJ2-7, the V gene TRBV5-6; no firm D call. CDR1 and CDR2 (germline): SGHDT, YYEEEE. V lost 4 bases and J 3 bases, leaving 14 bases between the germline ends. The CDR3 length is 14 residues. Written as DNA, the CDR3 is TGTGCCAGCAGCCTGAGTCCGACGGTCTACGAGCAGTACTTC. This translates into CASSLSPTVYEQYF.